The 17 T cell receptor beta chains given below trace back to one sample, sequenced in a study of CD8+CD57+ T cells in acquired aplastic anemia. Genomic DNA, the template, was used for profiling of the TCR beta VDJ and CDR3. In TCRdb, the reads were re-called with MiXCR into one record per CDR3 protein. Among some 200,000 distinct CDR3 sequences, around 60% were seen once, and the ten largest hold about 29%. The source material was sorted CD4+, CD8+, or CD8+CD57+ T cells (not recorded which) from PBMCs. The receptors here all came from a human donor in good health.

At least ten counts were recorded for this clonotype. The chain has TRBV19 and TRBJ2-1, with D unclear. This CDR3 has 14 amino acids. Germline V CDR1 and CDR2: LNHDA, SQIVND (reference sequence). Trimming removed 3 bases at V and 3 bases at J, with 9 bases between. CDR3 bases: TGTGCCAGTAGTATTCTTCCGATCTACAATGAGCAGTTCTTC. Protein product: CASSILPIYNEQFF.

This clonotype was detected once. The genes are TRBV14 and TRBJ2-7; the D gene could be TRBD1 or TRBD2 (5 bases each). Germline V gene lookup returns CDR1 SGHDN and CDR2 FVKESK. Trimming removed 3 bases from V and 9 bases from J, with 18 bases in between. The CDR3 loop spans 14 amino acids. The CDR3, as DNA: TGTGCCAGCAGCCATGCAAGGTGGGGGAACGGGCAGTACTTC. Protein sequence: CASSHARWGNGQYF.

CDR3 sequence (DNA): TGCAGTGCCCCTGGGGGGGGGGGGACAGGGCACGAGCAGTACTTC. Translating it yields CSAPGGGGTGHEQYF. This chain links TRBV20-1 with TRBJ2-7; 9 bases line up with TRBD1. J lost 5 bases, V lost 6 bases, and 14 bases had no gene match. Germline V gene data show CDR1 as DFQATT and CDR2 as SNEGSKA (reference sequence). The CDR3 sequence is 15 residues long.

Comment on this clonotype: Mismatch with germline at one junction end may stem from a read error. This rearrangement joins TRBV7-2 to TRBJ2-2; 10 bases line up with TRBD2. Germline V gene lookup returns CDR1 SGHTA and CDR2 FQGNSA. The CDR3 totals 14 residues. The DNA of the CDR3 is TGCGCCAGCAGCGGGGGGGTGAACACCGGGGAGCTGTTTTTT. This sequence encodes CASSGGVNTGELFF.

A few counts support this clonotype. This sequence joins TRBV27 and TRBJ2-1; TRBD2 aligns across 11 bases. Losses at the gene ends were 2 bases for V and 6 bases for J; bases not matched to a gene: 3. CDR3 length: 15 amino acids. Germline values: CDR1 MNHEY, CDR2 SMNVEV (reference sequence). The CDR3, as DNA: TGTGCCAGCAGTTTACTAGCGGGAGGATCCAATGAGCAGTTCTTC. Amino acid sequence: CASSLLAGGSNEQFF.

V gene TRBV7-8 combines with J gene TRBJ2-5, with D tentatively TRBD1 or TRBD2 (7 bases each). Trimming left V 2 bases short and J 5 bases short, with 18 bases between. Germline CDR1 SGHVS, CDR2 FQNEAQ. The CDR3 consists of 16 residues. CDR3 amino acids: CASSLRWGQGGETQYF. CDR3 DNA: TGTGCCAGCAGCTTAAGATGGGGGCAGGGGGGGGAGACCCAGTACTTC.

CDR3 nucleotides: TGTGCCAGCAGCGTAGGCAGCGGGAGTTACAATGAGCAGTTCTTC. Protein product: CASSVGSGSYNEQFF. The chain recombines TRBV9 with TRBJ2-1; 8 bases map to TRBD2. CDR3 length equals 15 residues. The V segment lost 0 bases and the J segment 4 bases; nucleotides outside the gene matches: 3. CDR1 is SGDLS, CDR2 YYNGEE, per germline.

The chain couples TRBV20-1 to TRBJ2-5; no clear D gene. Germline CDR1 and CDR2: DFQATT and SNEGSKA (reference sequence). Trimming left V 0 bases short and J 5 bases short, with 10 bases between. The length of the CDR3 is 13 residues. The CDR3 reads CSARDAFWETQYF. For the CDR3, the DNA is TGCAGTGCTAGAGATGCATTTTGGGAGACCCAGTACTTC.

The V and J genes are TRBV19 and TRBJ2-2; D not resolved. CDR1 is LNHDA, CDR2 SQIVND, per germline (reference sequence). Trimming took 4 bases from V and 5 from J, leaving 11 bases between them. This CDR3 has 14 residues. The DNA for the CDR3 is TGTGCCAGTAGTACCCTCCCCGGGACCGGGGAGCTGTTTTTT. This translates into CASSTLPGTGELFF.

The genes are TRBV6-1 and TRBJ2-7; weak D call: TRBD1 (5 bases). This CDR3 region has 15 residues. The V gene's germline CDR1 is MNHNS and CDR2 SASEGT. V was clipped by 0 bases and J by 2 bases, with 11 bases between them. CDR3 bases: TGTGCCAGCAGTGAAGCGGGGCAGCCACCCTACGAGCAGTACTTC. Its translation is CASSEAGQPPYEQYF.

This clonotype was counted ten times or more. This sequence joins TRBV6-2 or TRBV6-3 and TRBJ2-6, with 8 bases fitting TRBD1. V gave up 6 bases and J gave up 0 bases; unmatched junction bases: 10. Looked up from germline, CDR1 is MNHEY and CDR2 is SVGEGT. The CDR3 is 18 residues long. CDR3 in DNA: TGTGCCAGCAGCGCCCTCGACAGGGGAAGCTCTGGGGCCAACGTCCTGACTTTC. It encodes CASSALDRGSSGANVLTF.

This chain connects TRBV24-1 to TRBJ2-5; 8 bases align to TRBD1. Germline V gene sequence: CDR1 KGHDR, CDR2 SFDVKD. V lost 3 bases and J lost 3; bases outside the gene matches: 5. The CDR3 has 15 amino acids. This CDR3 reads CATSDPGTGKETQYF. The DNA for the CDR3 is TGTGCCACCAGTGATCCCGGGACAGGTAAAGAGACCCAGTACTTC.

The J gene is TRBJ2-5, the V gene TRBV19, with TRBD2 as a possible D gene (5 bases). This CDR3 has 15 residues. Trimming pared 5 bases from V and 5 bases from J, leaving 18 bases between. Germline V lookup: CDR1 LNHDA, CDR2 SQIVND (reference sequence). The CDR3 DNA is TGTGCCAGTAGTCAACTAACCCTTTCGGGGGAGACCCAGTACTTC. This codes for CASSQLTLSGETQYF.

The rearrangement uses TRBV7-3 and TRBJ2-2; 9 bases fit TRBD2. From germline, CDR1 is SGHTA and CDR2 FQGTGA. The CDR3 runs to 16 residues. V dropped 4 bases and J dropped 0; count of bases not matched to a gene: 3. The CDR3 loop reads CASSSAGGANTGELFF. CDR3 DNA: TGTGCCAGCAGCTCCGCGGGGGGGGCGAACACCGGGGAGCTGTTTTTT. The full variable domain, completed using reference TRBV7-3 and TRBJ2-2, is GAGVSQTPSNKVTEKGKYVELRCDPISGHTALYWYRQSLGQGPEFLIYFQGTGAADDSGLPNDRFFAVRPEGSVSTLKIQRTERGDSAVYLCASSSAGGANTGELFFGEGSRLTVL.

This clonotype was observed many times. This chain links TRBV24-1 with TRBJ2-3, with 10 bases lining up with TRBD1. With 10 bases clipped from V and 10 bases from J, the junction kept 13 bases outside the gene matches. The germline V gene has CDR1 KGHDR and CDR2 SFDVKD. The CDR3 has 14 amino acids. The CDR3 bases are TGTGCCACAGGGGGACAGGGGAGTCTGGGTGCGCAGTATTTT. Amino acid sequence: CATGGQGSLGAQYF.

V is TRBV7-9 and J is TRBJ2-1; D is unresolved. The CDR3 has 14 amino acids. Trimming left V 1 base short and J 9 bases short, with 13 bases between. CDR1 is SEHNR, CDR2 FQNEAQ, per germline (reference sequence). This chain's CDR3 is CASSLGHHWSEQFF. The CDR3 DNA reads as TGTGCCAGCAGCTTAGGACACCATTGGAGTGAGCAGTTCTTC.

For this clonotype: The limits of the CDR3 on the DNA are not certain, so only TCRdb's listed CDR3 is given. The rearrangement joins TRBV7-9 to TRBJ2-2; TRBD1 is the table's D call, not checked against the DNA. Germline CDR1 SEHNR, CDR2 FQNEAQ (reference sequence). Termini included, the CDR3 measures 21 amino acids. CDR3 sequence reads: CASSLEGVHEQYFGPVGELFF.